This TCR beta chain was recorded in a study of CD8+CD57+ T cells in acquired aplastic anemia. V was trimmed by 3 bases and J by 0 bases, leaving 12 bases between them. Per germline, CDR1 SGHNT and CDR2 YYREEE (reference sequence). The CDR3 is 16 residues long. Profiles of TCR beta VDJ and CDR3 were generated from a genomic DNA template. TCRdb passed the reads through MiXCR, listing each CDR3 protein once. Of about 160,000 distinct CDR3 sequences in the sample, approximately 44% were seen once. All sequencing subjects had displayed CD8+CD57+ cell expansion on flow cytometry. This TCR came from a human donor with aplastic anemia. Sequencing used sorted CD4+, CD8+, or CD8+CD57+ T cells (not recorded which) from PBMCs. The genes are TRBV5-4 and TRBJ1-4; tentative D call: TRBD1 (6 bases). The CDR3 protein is CASSSGTLTTNEKLFF. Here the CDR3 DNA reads TGTGCCAGCAGCTCCGGGACACTTACAACTAATGAAAAACTGTTTTTT. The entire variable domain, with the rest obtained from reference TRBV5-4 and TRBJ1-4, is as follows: ETGVTQSPTHLIKTRGQQVTLRCSSQSGHNTVSWYQQALGQGPQFIFQYYREEENGRGNFPPRFSGLQFPNYSSELNVNALELDDSALYLCASSSGTLTTNEKLFFGSGTQLSVL.